This T cell receptor beta chain was captured in a study of cytomegalovirus exposure and HLA in healthy donors. The PCR contained 60 Vbeta and 13 Jbeta primers. Using immunoSEQ multiplex PCR, the repertoire was profiled, and TCRdb retains in-frame clones only, with some absent. The profile shows 180,000 or so clones, over 75% of them singletons. General study results and limits: Roughly uniform depth of sequencing across donors was assumed in presence/absence analyses. Association of a missense DCLRE1C variant with TCR beta V- and J-gene trimming was reported in a later analysis. Most CMV-associated TCR beta chains appeared HLA-restricted in a later analysis.

The germline CDR1 and CDR2 sequences are KGHSH and LQKENI. The length of the CDR3 is 12 residues. V was shortened by 5 bases and J by 1 base, with 5 bases between the two germline ends. Comment on this clone: Its target is not known.

This clonotype originated in a female donor in good health and CMV-seronegative. Sequenced material: PBMCs. The chain recombines TRBV18 with TRBJ1-1; no reliable D call. In DNA form, the CDR3 reads TGTGCCAGCTCAGGAGAGAACACTGAAGCTTTCTTT. Protein: CASSGENTEAFF.